This T cell receptor (beta chain) was obtained from a study of blood T cell repertoires in COVID-19. Study background: T cells, B-cell-depleted T cells, or PBMCs provided the cDNA or gDNA that served as material.

Per germline, CDR1 SGHRS and CDR2 YFSETQ. The germline V and J ends were trimmed by 4 bases and 8 bases, with 16 bases remaining between them. The CDR3 is 14 residues long. The data were produced by immunoSEQ multiplex PCR, yet TCRdb's version contains in-frame clones alone and is incomplete. The sample holds around 150,000 clones, 70% to 90% seen once. Input material: peripheral blood. The sequence was collected from a middle-aged man with acute or convalescent COVID-19. The chain joins TRBV5-1 to TRBJ2-1, with D possibly being TRBD2 (5 bases). CDR3 protein: CASSAMRLPDEQFF. The CDR3 DNA sequence: TGCGCCAGCAGCGCTATGAGACTACCAGATGAGCAGTTCTTC. Looking up the rest from reference TRBV5-1 and TRBJ2-1 gives the full variable domain: KAGVTQTPRYLIKTRGQQVTLSCSPISGHRSVSWYQQTPGQGLQFLFEYFSETQRNKGNFPGRFSGRQFSNSRSEMNVSTLELGDSALYLCASSAMRLPDEQFFGPGTRLTVL.